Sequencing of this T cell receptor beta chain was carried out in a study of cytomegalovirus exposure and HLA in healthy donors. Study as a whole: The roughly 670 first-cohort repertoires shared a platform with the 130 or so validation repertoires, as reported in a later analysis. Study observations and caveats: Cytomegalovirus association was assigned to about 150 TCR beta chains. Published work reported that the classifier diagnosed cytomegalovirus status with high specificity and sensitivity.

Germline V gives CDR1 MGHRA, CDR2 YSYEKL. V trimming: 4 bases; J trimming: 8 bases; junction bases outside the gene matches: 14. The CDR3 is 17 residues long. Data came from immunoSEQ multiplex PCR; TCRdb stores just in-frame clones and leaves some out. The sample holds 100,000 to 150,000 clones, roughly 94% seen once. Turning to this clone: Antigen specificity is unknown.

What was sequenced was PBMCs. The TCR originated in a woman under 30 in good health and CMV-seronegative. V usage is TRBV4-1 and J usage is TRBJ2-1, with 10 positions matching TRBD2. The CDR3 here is CASSLTPASGRWDEQFF. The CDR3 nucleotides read TGCGCCAGCAGCCTCACCCCGGCTAGCGGGAGATGGGATGAGCAGTTCTTC.